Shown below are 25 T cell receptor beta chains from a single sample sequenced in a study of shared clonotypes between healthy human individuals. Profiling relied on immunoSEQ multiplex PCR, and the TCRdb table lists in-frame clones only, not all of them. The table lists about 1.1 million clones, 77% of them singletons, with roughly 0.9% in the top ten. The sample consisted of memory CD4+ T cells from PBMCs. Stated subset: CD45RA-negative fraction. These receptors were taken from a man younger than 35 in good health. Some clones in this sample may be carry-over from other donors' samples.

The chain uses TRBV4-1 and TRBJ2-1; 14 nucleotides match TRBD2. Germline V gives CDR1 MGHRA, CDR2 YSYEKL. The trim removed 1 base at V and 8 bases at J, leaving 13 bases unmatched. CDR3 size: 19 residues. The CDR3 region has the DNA TGCGCCAGCAGCCAAGCGCTATTTGGGACTAGCGGGAGTCGCGATGAGCAGTTCTTC. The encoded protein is CASSQALFGTSGSRDEQFF.

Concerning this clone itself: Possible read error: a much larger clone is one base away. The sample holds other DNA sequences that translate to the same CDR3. CDR3 in DNA: TGTGCCAGCAGCTTAGGCGGGGGGAACACCGGGGAGCTGTTTTTT. Its translation: CASSLGGGNTGELFF. The rearrangement joins TRBV11-3 to TRBJ2-2, with 7 bases that match TRBD2. Germline CDR1 is SGHNT and CDR2 is YENEEA. With V trimmed by 1 base and J by 1 base, 0 bases remained unmatched. The CDR3 covers 15 residues.

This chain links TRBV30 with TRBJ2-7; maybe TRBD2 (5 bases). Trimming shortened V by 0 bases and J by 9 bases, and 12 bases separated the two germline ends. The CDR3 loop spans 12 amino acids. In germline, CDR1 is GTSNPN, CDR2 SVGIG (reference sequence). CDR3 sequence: CAWSVVSGGQYF. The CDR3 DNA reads TGTGCCTGGAGTGTGGTAAGCGGCGGGCAGTACTTC. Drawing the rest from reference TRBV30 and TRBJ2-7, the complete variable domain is SQTIHQWPATLVQPVGSPLSLECTVEGTSNPNLYWYRQAAGRGLQLLFYSVGIGQISSEVPQNLSASRPQDRQFILSSKKLLLSDSGFYLCAWSVVSGGQYFGPGTRLTVT.

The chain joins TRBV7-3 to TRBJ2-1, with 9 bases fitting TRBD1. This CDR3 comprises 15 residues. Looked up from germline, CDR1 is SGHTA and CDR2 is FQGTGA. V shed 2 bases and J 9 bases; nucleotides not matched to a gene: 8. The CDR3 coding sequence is TGTGCCAGCAGCTTACCGGGACAGGGTTCAACTGAGCAGTTCTTC. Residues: CASSLPGQGSTEQFF.

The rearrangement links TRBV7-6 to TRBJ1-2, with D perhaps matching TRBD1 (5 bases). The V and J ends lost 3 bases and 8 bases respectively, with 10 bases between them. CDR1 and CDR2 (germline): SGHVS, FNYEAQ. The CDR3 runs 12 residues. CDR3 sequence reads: CASSFQGTGYTF. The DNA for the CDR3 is TGTGCCAGCAGCTTTCAAGGGACCGGCTACACCTTC. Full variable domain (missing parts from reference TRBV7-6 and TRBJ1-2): GAGVSQSPRYKVTKRGQDVALRCDPISGHVSLYWYRQALGQGPEFLTYFNYEAQQDKSGLPNDRFSAERPEGSISTLTIQRTEQRDSAMYRCASSFQGTGYTFGSGTRLTVV.

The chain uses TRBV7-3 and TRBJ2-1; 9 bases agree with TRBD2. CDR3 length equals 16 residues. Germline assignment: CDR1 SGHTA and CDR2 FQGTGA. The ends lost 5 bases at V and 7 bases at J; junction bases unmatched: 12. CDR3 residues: CASSTLAGVPFNEQFF. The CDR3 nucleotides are TGTGCCAGCAGCACATTAGCGGGAGTTCCCTTTAATGAGCAGTTCTTC.

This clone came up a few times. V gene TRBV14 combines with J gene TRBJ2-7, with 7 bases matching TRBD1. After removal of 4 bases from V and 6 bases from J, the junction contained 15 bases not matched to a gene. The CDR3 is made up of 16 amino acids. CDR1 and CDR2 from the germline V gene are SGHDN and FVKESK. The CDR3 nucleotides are TGTGCCAGCAGCCCTTACCGACAGGGCCGGTCCAGCGAGCAGTACTTC. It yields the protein CASSPYRQGRSSEQYF. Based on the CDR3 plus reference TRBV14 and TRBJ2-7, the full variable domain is EAGVTQFPSHSVIEKGQTVTLRCDPISGHDNLYWYRRVMGKEIKFLLHFVKESKQDESGMPNNRFLAERTGGTYSTLKVQPAELEDSGVYFCASSPYRQGRSSEQYFGPGTRLTVT.

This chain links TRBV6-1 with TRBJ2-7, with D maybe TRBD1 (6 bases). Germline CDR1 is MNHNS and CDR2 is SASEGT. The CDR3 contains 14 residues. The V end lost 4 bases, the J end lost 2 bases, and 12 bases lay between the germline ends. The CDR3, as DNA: TGTGCCAGCAGTGCCGGGACACCACCCTACGAGCAGTACTTC. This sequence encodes CASSAGTPPYEQYF.

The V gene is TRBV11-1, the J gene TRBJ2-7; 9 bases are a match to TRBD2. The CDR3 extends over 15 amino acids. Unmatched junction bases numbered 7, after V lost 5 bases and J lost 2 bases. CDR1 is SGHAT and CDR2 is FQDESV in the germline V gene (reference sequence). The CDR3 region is CASSPRREGPYEQYF. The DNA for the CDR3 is TGTGCCAGCAGCCCGCGGCGGGAGGGCCCCTACGAGCAGTACTTC. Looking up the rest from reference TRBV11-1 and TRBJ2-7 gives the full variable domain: EAEVAQSPRYKITEKSQAVAFWCDPISGHATLYWYRQILGQGPELLVQFQDESVVDDSQLPKDRFSAERLKGVDSTLKIQPAELGDSAMYLCASSPRREGPYEQYFGPGTRLTVT.

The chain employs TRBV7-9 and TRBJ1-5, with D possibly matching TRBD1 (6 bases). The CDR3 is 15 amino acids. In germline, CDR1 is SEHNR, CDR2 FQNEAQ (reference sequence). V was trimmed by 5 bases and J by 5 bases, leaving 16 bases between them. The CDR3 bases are TGTGCCAGCAGCCAAGATGAGGGGGGCCATCAGCCCCAGCATTTT. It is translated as CASSQDEGGHQPQHF.

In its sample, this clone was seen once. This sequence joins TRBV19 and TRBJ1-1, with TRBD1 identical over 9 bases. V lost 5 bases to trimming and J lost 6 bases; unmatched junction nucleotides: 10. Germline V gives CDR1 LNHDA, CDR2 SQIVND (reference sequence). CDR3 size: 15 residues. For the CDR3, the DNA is TGTGCCAGTAGTTCAAGACAGGGGGGCTATTCTGAAGCTTTCTTT. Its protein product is CASSSRQGGYSEAFF.

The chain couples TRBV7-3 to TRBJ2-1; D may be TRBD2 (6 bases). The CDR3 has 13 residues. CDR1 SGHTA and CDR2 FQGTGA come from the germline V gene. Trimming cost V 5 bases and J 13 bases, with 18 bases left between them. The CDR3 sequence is CASSPPQRVEQFF. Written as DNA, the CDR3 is TGTGCCAGCAGCCCCCCCCAGCGGGTAGAACAGTTCTTC.

The CDR3 nucleotides read TGTGCCAGCAGCTCAAAGATATCGAACGCGTACCAAGAGACCCAGTACTTC. This sequence encodes CASSSKISNAYQETQYF. This sequence joins TRBV7-2 and TRBJ2-5, with D unresolved. Germline lookup yields CDR1 SGHTA and CDR2 FQGNSA. The CDR3 is made up of 17 amino acids. V lost 4 bases, J lost 0 bases, and 18 bases lay in between.

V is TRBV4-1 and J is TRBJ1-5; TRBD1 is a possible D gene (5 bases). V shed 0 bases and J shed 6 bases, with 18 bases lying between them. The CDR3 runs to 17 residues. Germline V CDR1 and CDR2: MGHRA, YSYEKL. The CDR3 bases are TGCGCCAGCAGCCAAGATGGCGGGGGATTAAGGAGTCAGCCCCAGCATTTT. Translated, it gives CASSQDGGGLRSQPQHF.

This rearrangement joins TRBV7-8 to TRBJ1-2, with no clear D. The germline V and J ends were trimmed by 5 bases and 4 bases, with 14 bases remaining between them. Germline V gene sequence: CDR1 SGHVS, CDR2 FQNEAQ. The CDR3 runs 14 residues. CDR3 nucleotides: TGTGCCAGCAGCCCCGACCCCCGGGGCTATGGCTACACCTTC. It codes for CASSPDPRGYGYTF.

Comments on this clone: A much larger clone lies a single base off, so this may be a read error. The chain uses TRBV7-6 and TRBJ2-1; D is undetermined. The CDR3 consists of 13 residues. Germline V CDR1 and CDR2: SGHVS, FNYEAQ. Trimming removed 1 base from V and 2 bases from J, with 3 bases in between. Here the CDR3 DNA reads TGTGCCAGCAGCTTAGGAGCCTACAATGAGCAGTTCTTC. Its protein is CASSLGAYNEQFF.

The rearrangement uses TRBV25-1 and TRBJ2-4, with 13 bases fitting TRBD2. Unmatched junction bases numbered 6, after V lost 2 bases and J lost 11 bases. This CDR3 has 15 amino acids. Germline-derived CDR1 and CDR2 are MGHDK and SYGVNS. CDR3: CASSEGGLAGYVQYF. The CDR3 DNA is TGTGCCAGCAGTGAAGGGGGACTAGCGGGATACGTTCAGTACTTC.

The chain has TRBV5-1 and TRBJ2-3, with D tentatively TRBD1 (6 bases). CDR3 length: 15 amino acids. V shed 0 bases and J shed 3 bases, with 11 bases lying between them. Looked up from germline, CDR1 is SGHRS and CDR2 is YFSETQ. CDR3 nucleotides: TGCGCCAGCAGCTTGGGGCGAGGGGGTACAGATACGCAGTATTTT. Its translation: CASSLGRGGTDTQYF.

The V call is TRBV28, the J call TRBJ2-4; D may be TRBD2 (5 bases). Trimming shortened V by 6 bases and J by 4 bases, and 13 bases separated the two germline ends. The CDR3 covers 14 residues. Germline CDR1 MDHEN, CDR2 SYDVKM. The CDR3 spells CASSGEGRKNIQYF. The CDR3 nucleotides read TGTGCCAGCAGCGGCGAGGGCAGGAAAAACATTCAGTACTTC.

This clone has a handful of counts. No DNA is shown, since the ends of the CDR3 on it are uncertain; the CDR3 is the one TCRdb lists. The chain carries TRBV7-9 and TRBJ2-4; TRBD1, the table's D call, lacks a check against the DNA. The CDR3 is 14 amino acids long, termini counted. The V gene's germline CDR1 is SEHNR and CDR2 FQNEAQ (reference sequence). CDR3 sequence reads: CASSFGPGLIIQYF.

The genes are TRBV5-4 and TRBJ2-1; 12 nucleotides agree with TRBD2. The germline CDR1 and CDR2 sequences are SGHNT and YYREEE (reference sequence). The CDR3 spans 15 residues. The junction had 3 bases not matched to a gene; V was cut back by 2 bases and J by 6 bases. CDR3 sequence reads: CASSFSLAGGNEQFF. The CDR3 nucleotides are TGTGCCAGCAGCTTTTCACTAGCGGGAGGCAATGAGCAGTTCTTC.

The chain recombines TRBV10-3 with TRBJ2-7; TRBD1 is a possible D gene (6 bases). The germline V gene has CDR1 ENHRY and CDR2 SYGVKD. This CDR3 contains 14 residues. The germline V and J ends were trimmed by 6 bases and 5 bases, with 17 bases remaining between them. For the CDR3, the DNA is TGTGCCATCAGGGGACATCCGCCTGAGGACGAGCAGTACTTC. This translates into CAIRGHPPEDEQYF.

The CDR3 region is CASRMTGVAGANVLTF. The CDR3 DNA reads TGTGCCAGCAGAATGACAGGGGTTGCGGGGGCCAACGTCCTGACTTTC. V is TRBV7-2 and J is TRBJ2-6, with TRBD1 matching 8 bases. The V gene end was trimmed by 6 bases and the J gene end by 4 bases; junction bases not matched to a gene: 8. The CDR3 is made up of 16 amino acids. CDR1 SGHTA and CDR2 FQGNSA come from the germline V gene.

CDR3 nucleotides: TGTGCCAGCAGTATCCTGTGGGCAGATACGCAGTATTTT. Its translation is CASSILWADTQYF. J is TRBJ2-3 and V is TRBV5-6, with D hard to call. Germline V CDR1 and CDR2: SGHDT, YYEEEE. V lost 5 bases and J 4 bases, leaving 11 bases between the germline ends. This CDR3 contains 13 residues. Using reference TRBV5-6 and TRBJ2-3 for the parts outside the CDR3, the full variable domain is DAGVTQSPTHLIKTRGQQVTLRCSPKSGHDTVSWYQQALGQGPQFIFQYYEEEERQRGNFPDRFSGHQFPNYSSELNVNALLLGDSALYLCASSILWADTQYFGPGTRLTVL.

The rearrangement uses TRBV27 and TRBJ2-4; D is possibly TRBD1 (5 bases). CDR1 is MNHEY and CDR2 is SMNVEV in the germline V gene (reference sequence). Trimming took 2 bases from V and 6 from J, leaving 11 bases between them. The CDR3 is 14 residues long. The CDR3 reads CASSLRARGNIQYF. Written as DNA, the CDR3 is TGTGCCAGCAGTTTAAGGGCTAGGGGAAACATTCAGTACTTC.